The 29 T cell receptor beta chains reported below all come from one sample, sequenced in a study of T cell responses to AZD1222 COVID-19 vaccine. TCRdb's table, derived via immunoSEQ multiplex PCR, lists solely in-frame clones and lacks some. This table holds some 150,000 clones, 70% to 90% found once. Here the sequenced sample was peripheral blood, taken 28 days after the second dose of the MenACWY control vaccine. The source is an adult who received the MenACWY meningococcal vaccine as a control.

The CDR3 protein is CASSPWGGATNEKLFF. The CDR3 DNA sequence: TGTGCCAGCAGCCCCTGGGGGGGGGCGACTAATGAAAAACTGTTTTTT. The gene calls are TRBV14 and TRBJ1-4; weak D call: TRBD1 (6 bases). CDR3 length: 16 residues. Germline-derived CDR1 and CDR2 are SGHDN and FVKESK. V dropped 4 bases and J dropped 2 bases, with 14 bases sitting between them. Combining the CDR3 with reference TRBV14 and TRBJ1-4 gives the whole variable domain EAGVTQFPSHSVIEKGQTVTLRCDPISGHDNLYWYRRVMGKEIKFLLHFVKESKQDESGMPNNRFLAERTGGTYSTLKVQPAELEDSGVYFCASSPWGGATNEKLFFGSGTQLSVL.

The CDR3 nucleotides read TGTGCCAGCAGTTCTGGACCTGTCACAGATACGCAGTATTTT. Protein product: CASSSGPVTDTQYF. V gene TRBV27 combines with J gene TRBJ2-3, with unresolved D. The germline V gene encodes CDR1 MNHEY and CDR2 SMNVEV (reference sequence). CDR3 length equals 14 residues. The germline V and J ends were trimmed by 4 bases and 2 bases, with 10 bases remaining between them.

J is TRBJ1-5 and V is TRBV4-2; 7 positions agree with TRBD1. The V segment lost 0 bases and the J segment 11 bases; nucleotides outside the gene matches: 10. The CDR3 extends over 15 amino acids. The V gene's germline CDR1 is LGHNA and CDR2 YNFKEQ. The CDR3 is CASSQEQGYELAQHF. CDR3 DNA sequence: TGTGCCAGCAGCCAAGAACAGGGGTATGAGTTAGCCCAGCATTTT.

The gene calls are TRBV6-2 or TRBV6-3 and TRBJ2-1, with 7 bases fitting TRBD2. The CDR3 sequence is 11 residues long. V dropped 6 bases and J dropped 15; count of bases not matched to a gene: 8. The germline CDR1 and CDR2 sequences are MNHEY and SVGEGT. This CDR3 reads CASSLGRLRFF. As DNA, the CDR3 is TGTGCCAGCAGCCTCGGGAGGCTCCGGTTCTTC.

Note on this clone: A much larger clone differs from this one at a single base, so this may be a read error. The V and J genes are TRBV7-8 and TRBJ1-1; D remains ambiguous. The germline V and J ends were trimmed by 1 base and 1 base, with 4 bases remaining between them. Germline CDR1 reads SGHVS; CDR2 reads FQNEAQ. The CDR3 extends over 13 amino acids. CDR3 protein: CASSLDRNTEAFF. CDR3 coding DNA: TGTGCCAGCAGCTTAGACCGGAACACTGAAGCTTTCTTT.

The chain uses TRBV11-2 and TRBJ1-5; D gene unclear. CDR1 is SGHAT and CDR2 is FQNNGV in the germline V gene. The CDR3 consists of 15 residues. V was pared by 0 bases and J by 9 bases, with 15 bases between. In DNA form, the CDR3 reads TGTGCCAGCAGCTTAGATTCATCAGGCGCCCGGCCCCAGCATTTT. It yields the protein CASSLDSSGARPQHF.

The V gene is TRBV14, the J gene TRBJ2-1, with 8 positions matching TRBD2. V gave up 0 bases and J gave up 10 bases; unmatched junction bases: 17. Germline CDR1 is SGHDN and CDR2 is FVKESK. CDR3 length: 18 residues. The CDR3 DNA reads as TGTGCCAGCAGCCAAGACCTCCTCGGGGGAGCGGGAGCAAAGGAGCAGTTCTTC. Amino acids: CASSQDLLGGAGAKEQFF.

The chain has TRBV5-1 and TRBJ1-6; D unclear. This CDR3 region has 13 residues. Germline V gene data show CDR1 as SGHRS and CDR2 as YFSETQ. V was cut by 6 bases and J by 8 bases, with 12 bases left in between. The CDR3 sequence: CASTASDDSPLHF. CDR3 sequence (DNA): TGCGCCAGCACCGCATCGGACGATTCACCCCTCCACTTT.

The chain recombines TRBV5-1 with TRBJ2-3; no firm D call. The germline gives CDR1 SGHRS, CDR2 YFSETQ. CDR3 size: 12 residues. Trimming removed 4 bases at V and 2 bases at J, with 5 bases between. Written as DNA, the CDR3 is TGCGCCAGCAGCGACATCACAGATACGCAGTATTTT. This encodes CASSDITDTQYF.

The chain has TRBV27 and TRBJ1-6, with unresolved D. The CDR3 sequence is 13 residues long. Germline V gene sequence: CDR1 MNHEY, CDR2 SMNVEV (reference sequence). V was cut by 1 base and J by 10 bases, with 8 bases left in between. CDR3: CASSLLFNSPLHF. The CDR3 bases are TGTGCCAGCAGTTTATTATTTAACTCACCCCTCCACTTT.

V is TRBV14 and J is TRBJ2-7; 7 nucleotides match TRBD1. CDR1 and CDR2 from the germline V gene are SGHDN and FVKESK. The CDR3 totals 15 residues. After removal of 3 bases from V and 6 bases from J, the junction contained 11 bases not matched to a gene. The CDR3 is CASSQPSRDSSEQYF. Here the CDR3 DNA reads TGTGCCAGCAGCCAGCCGAGCCGGGACAGTTCCGAGCAGTACTTC.

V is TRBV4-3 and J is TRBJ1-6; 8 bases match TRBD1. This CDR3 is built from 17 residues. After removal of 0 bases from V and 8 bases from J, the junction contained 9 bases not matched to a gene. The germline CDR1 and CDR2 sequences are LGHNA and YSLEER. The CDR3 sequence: CASSQDGVGQGHSPLHF. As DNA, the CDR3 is TGCGCCAGCAGCCAAGATGGGGTCGGACAGGGACATTCACCCCTCCACTTT.

The DNA of the CDR3 is TGTGCCAGCAGTGTCGGACAGGGTACTGAAGCTTTCTTT. Protein: CASSVGQGTEAFF. The gene calls are TRBV12-3 or TRBV12-4 and TRBJ1-1; 8 bases agree with TRBD1. J was trimmed by 5 bases and V by 5 bases; bases with no gene match: 4. This CDR3 region has 13 residues.

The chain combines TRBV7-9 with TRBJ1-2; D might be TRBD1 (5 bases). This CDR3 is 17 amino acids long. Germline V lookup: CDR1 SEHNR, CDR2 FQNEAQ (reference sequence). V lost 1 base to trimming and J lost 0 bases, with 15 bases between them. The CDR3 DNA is TGTGCCAGCAGCTTAGGAACCGGGACCGACTCTAACTATGGCTACACCTTC. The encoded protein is CASSLGTGTDSNYGYTF. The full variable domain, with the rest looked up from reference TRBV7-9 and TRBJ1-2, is DTGVSQNPRHKITKRGQNVTFRCDPISEHNRLYWYRQTLGQGPEFLTYFQNEAQLEKSRLLSDRFSAERPKGSFSTLEIQRTEQGDSAMYLCASSLGTGTDSNYGYTFGSGTRLTVV.

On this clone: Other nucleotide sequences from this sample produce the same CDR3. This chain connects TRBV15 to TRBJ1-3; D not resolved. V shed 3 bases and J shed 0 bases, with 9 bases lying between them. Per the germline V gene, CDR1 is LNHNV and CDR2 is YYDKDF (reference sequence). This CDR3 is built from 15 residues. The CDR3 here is CATSRDRVSGNTIYF. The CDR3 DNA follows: TGTGCCACCAGCAGGGATAGGGTCTCTGGAAACACCATATATTTT.

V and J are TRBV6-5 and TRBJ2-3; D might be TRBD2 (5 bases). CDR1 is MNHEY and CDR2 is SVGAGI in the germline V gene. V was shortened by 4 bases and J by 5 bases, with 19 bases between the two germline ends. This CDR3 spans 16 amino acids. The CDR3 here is CASSSLPGTKEDTQYF. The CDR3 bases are TGTGCCAGCAGTTCTCTTCCGGGAACCAAAGAAGATACGCAGTATTTT.

Here the CDR3 reads CASSLDRFSVGIV. CDR3 DNA: TGTGCCAGCAGCTTAGATCGATTCTCGGTGGGGATCGTC. The chain links TRBV11-2 to TRBJ2-7; D unresolved. Germline V gene sequence: CDR1 SGHAT, CDR2 FQNNGV. The CDR3 has 13 residues.

The DNA for the CDR3 is TGTGCCAGCAGTGAAAATCCAGACAGGGCCTACGAGCAGTACGTC. Amino acid sequence: CASSENPDRAYEQYV. The rearrangement joins TRBV6-1 to TRBJ2-7, with 7 bases matching TRBD1. V dropped 2 bases and J dropped 2; count of bases not matched to a gene: 6. Germline V lookup: CDR1 MNHNS, CDR2 SASEGT. The CDR3 consists of 15 residues.

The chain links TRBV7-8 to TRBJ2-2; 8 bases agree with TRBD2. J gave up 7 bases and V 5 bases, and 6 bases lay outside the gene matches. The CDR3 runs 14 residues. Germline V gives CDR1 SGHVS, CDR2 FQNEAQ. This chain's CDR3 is CASSRGGLGGELFF. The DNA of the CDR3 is TGTGCCAGCAGCCGGGGGGGGCTCGGCGGGGAGCTGTTTTTT.

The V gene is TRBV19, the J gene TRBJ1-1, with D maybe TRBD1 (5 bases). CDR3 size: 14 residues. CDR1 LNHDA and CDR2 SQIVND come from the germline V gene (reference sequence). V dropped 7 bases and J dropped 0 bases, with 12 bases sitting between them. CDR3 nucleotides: TGTGCCAGTAACTCGGGACTCTTGAACACTGAAGCTTTCTTT. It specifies CASNSGLLNTEAFF.

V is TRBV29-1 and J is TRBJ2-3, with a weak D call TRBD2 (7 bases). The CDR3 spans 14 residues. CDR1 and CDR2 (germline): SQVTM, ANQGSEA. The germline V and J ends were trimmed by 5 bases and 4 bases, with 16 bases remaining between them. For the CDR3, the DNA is TGCAGCGTTTGTGAAAGGGGGGGCGCAGATACGCAGTATTTT. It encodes CSVCERGGADTQYF.

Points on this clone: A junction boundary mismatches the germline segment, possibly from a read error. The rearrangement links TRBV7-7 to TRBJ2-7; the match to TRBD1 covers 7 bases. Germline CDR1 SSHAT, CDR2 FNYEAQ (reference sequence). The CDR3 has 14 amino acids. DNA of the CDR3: TGTGCTAGCAGCGAGGACAGGTCCTCTTACGAGCAGTACTTC. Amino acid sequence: CASSEDRSSYEQYF. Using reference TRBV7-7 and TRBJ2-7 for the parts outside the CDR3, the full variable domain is GAGVSQSPRYKVTKRGQDVTLRCDPISSHATLYWYQQALGQGPEFLTYFNYEAQPDKSGLPSDRFSAERPEGSISTLTIQRTEQRDSAMYRCASSEDRSSYEQYFGPGTRLTVT.

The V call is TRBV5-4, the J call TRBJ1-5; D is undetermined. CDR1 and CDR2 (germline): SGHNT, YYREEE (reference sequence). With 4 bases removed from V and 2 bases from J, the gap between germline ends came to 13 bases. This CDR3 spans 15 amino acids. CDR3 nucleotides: TGTGCCAGCAGCCCCGGCCCGGATGGCAATCAGCCCCAGCATTTT. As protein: CASSPGPDGNQPQHF.

CDR3 in amino acids: CASSVGPGEATYEQYF. CDR3 bases: TGTGCCAGCAGCGTAGGCCCGGGGGAGGCGACCTACGAGCAGTACTTC. This chain links TRBV9 with TRBJ2-7; maybe TRBD2 (6 bases). This CDR3 comprises 16 residues. V lost 0 bases, J lost 2 bases, and 15 bases lay in between. The germline V gene has CDR1 SGDLS and CDR2 YYNGEE. The full variable domain, rest sourced from reference TRBV9 and TRBJ2-7, is DSGVTQTPKHLITATGQRVTLRCSPRSGDLSVYWYQQSLDQGLQFLIQYYNGEERAKGNILERFSAQQFPDLHSELNLSSLELGDSALYFCASSVGPGEATYEQYFGPGTRLTVT.

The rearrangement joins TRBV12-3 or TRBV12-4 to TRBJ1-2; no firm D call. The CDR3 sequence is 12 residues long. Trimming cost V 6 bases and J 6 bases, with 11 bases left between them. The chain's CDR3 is CASSPNRDGYTF. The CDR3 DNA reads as TGTGCCAGCAGCCCTAATAGGGATGGCTACACCTTC.

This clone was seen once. CDR3 sequence (DNA): TGTGCCAGCTCACCAAGTAGTGGGACTGGAAACACCATATATTTT. Translation: CASSPSSGTGNTIYF. The J gene is TRBJ1-3, the V gene TRBV18; no reliable D call. The CDR3 runs 15 residues. CDR1 is KGHSH, CDR2 LQKENI, per germline. Trimming removed 2 bases from V and 2 bases from J, with 10 bases in between.

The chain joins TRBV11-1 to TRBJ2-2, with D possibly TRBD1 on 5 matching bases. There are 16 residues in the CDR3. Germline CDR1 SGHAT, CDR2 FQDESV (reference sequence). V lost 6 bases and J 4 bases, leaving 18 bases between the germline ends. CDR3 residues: CASSGIGAIGTGELFF. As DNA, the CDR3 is TGTGCCAGCAGTGGGATTGGGGCTATAGGCACCGGGGAGCTGTTTTTT.

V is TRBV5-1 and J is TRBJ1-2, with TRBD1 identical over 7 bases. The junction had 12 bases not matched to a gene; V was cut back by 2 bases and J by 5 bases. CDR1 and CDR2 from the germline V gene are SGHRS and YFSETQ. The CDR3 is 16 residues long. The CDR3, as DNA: TGCGCCAGCAGCTTTTTAGGACAGGAGGGGTGGTATGGCTACACCTTC. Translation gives CASSFLGQEGWYGYTF. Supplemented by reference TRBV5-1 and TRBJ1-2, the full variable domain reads KAGVTQTPRYLIKTRGQQVTLSCSPISGHRSVSWYQQTPGQGLQFLFEYFSETQRNKGNFPGRFSGRQFSNSRSEMNVSTLELGDSALYLCASSFLGQEGWYGYTFGSGTRLTVV.

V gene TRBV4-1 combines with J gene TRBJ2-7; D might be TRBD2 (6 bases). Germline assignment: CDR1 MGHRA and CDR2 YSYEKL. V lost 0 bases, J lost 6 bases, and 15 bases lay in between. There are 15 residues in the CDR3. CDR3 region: CASSQEGTLAGEQYF. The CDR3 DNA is TGCGCCAGCAGCCAAGAAGGGACTCTCGCCGGCGAGCAGTACTTC.